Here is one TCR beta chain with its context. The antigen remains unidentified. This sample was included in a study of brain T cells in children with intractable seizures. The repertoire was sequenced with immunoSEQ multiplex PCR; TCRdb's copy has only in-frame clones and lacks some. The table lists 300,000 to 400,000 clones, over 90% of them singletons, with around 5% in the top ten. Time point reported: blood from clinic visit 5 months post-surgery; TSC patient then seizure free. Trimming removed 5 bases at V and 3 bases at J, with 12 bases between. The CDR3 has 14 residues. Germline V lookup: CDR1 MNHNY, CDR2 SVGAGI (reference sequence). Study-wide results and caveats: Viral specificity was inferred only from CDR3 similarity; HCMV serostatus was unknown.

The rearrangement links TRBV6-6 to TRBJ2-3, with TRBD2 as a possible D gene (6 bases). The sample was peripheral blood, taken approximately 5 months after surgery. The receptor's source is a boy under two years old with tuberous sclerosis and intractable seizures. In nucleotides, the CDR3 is TGTGCCAGCAGTCCAAGCGGGCTTACAGATACGCAGTATTTT. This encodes CASSPSGLTDTQYF.